One sample yielded the 4 T cell receptor beta chains listed below, sequenced in a study of spatial heterogeneity in lung cancer. Study observations and caveats: For expanded intratumoral alpha and beta TCRs, counts tracked tumor mutation counts.

Each CDR3 protein gets one entry after TCRdb re-called the 5' RACE reads with MiXCR. The sample includes fewer than 8,500 distinct CDR3 sequences, about 6.7% of them seen just once. Time point reported: sample taken at primary tumor resection. Their recognized antigens are unknown. Source: lung tumor tissue, taken at surgery. Receptors were obtained from a female donor with early-stage non-small cell lung cancer.

The V call is TRBV6-1, the J call TRBJ2-3; unclear D gene. Trimming took 2 bases from V and 5 from J, leaving 5 bases between them. Per the germline V gene, CDR1 is MNHNS and CDR2 is SASEGT. The CDR3 runs to 12 residues. Written as DNA, the CDR3 is TGTGCCAGCAGTGAACTAGGAGATACGCAGTATTTT. Amino acids: CASSELGDTQYF.

By frequency in the sample, this clonotype is medium-sized. V gene TRBV30 combines with J gene TRBJ1-3; TRBD1 is a possible D gene (5 bases). The CDR3 has 16 amino acids. Germline CDR1 is GTSNPN and CDR2 is SVGIG (reference sequence). Trimming stripped 0 bases from V and 4 bases from J, with 16 bases between. The CDR3 nucleotides are TGTGCCTGGAGTGTAGCGCAGGGAGCGAGAGGAAACACCATATATTTT. Protein: CAWSVAQGARGNTIYF.

This chain links TRBV20-1 with TRBJ2-5; D is unclear. The CDR3 covers 11 residues. Trimming pared 4 bases from V and 5 bases from J, leaving 8 bases between. Germline assignment: CDR1 DFQATT and CDR2 SNEGSKA (reference sequence). The CDR3 here is CSAKVRETQYF. CDR3 DNA sequence: TGCAGTGCTAAGGTGCGGGAGACCCAGTACTTC.

By sample fraction, this clonotype is medium-sized (0.01 to 0.1%). The chain links TRBV5-1 to TRBJ2-7, with TRBD2 identical over 9 bases. The CDR3 runs to 15 residues. V trimming: 4 bases; J trimming: 6 bases; junction bases outside the gene matches: 11. CDR1 and CDR2 from the germline V gene are SGHRS and YFSETQ. The DNA for the CDR3 is TGCGCCAGCAGCCCCATGGTAGCGGGAGATTTCGAGCAGTACTTC. The encoded protein is CASSPMVAGDFEQYF.